The rows below give T cell receptor beta chains drawn from one sample of a study of spatial heterogeneity in lung cancer. TCRdb reprocessed the 5' RACE reads via MiXCR and lists one record per CDR3 protein. The repertoire holds some 37,000 distinct CDR3 sequences, with around 7.5% as singletons. Here the sequenced sample was PBMCs, taken at surgery. The receptors were gathered from a male donor with early-stage non-small cell lung cancer. Each CDR3 is given with its conserved first and last residue.

v_call | cdr3_aa
TRBV11-2 | CASTSSGGDYNEQFF
TRBV3-1 | CASSQGTRSGNTIYF
TRBV24-1 | CATSTGRGPGELFF
TRBV10-3 | CAIRPDRGLLRQFF
TRBV29-1 | CSVERDYGYTF
TRBV20-1 | CSASPDSNQPQHF
TRBV7-2 | CASSTGGSGNIQYF
TRBV6-2/TRBV6-3 | CASSTSGGAFANTGELFF
TRBV20-1 | CSARAGASYNEQFF
TRBV19 | CAARPRGSHEQFF
TRBV7-2 | CASSRSGTEYNEQFF
TRBV7-8 | CASSSGLAGETRREQYF
TRBV15 | CATSRAYSTDTQYF
TRBV10-3 | CAISDPAPYEQYF
TRBV10-3 | CAISDSKRDPLEQYF
TRBV12-3/TRBV12-4 | CASSGDSGKPQHF
TRBV19 | CASSSRYFDSGERSYNEQFF
TRBV12-3/TRBV12-4 | CASSRGTGVSGDTQYF
TRBV7-9 | CASSPWGQMNTEAFF
TRBV12-3/TRBV12-4 | CASLRNGEGTDTQYF
TRBV6-4 | CASITAGATNEKLFF
TRBV25-1 | CASSESGGRSNQPQHF
TRBV12-3/TRBV12-4 | CASSLQAVDTEAFF
TRBV5-1 | CASSSGRGSRQQYF
TRBV7-9 | CASSFKWSRDTEAFF
TRBV7-2 | CASSSRAGGNGEQFF
TRBV7-6 | CASSQVTDTQYF
TRBV20-1 | CSARAQPGQPWPYEQYF
TRBV7-8 | CASSPRGLAGAVGELFF
TRBV7-9 | CASSLVRGRYTEAFF